This is a list of T cell receptor beta chains from one sample in a study of T cells in Graves' hyperthyroidism and ophthalmopathy. One entry per CDR3 protein results from TCRdb running MiXCR on the multiplex PCR reads. The sample includes hundreds of thousands of distinct CDR3 sequences, about a sixth of them seen just once. Material: blood. The receptors were sampled from a woman aged 40 to 50 with Graves' ophthalmopathy. Each CDR3 is given with its conserved first and last residue. Fields, in order: CDR3 DNA, CDR3 protein, J gene, CDR3 length, clone size, D gene, V gene. D genes are given only for firm matches. Size values are once, few and many counts, or a class for expanded clones, and some rows have none.

TGTGCCAGCAGTTACGGACCGACATCCTACGAGCAGTACTTC,CASSYGPTSYEQYF,TRBJ2-7,14,many,NA,TRBV6-2/TRBV6-3
TGCGCCAGCAGCTTGTATGGGGTGGAAGCTTTCTTT,CASSLYGVEAFF,TRBJ1-1,12,NA,NA,TRBV5-1
TGCGCCAGCAGCTTGTGGGTCGAATCCTACAATGAGCAGTTCTTC,CASSLWVESYNEQFF,TRBJ2-1,15,many,NA,TRBV5-1
TGTGCCAGCAACTTTCTCCGGACTAGCGGGAGCGCGGAGCAGTACTTC,CASNFLRTSGSAEQYF,TRBJ2-7,16,NA,TRBD2,TRBV7-3
TGTGCCAGCAGCCGGGGACAGGGAAATACCTACGAGCAGTACTTC,CASSRGQGNTYEQYF,TRBJ2-7,15,few,TRBD1,TRBV3-1
TGCGCCAGCAGTGAGGGGCTAGCGGGAGCACGCCGGCCGCAGTATTTT,CASSEGLAGARRPQYF,TRBJ2-3,16,many,TRBD2,TRBV10-1
TGTGCCAGTAGAGACAGGGACGCCGAAGCTTTCTTT,CASRDRDAEAFF,TRBJ1-1,12,NA,TRBD1,TRBV19
TGCAGCGTTGAAGATCAGGAGAGAGGGGGAAACACCATATATTTT,CSVEDQERGGNTIYF,TRBJ1-3,15,many,NA,TRBV29-1
TGTGCCAGCAGCTTAGTAGGGAGCGCAGATACGCAGTATTTT,CASSLVGSADTQYF,TRBJ2-3,14,few,NA,TRBV7-9
TGTGCCAGCAGCGTAGACACCCGGGGTCGGGGCACCGGGGAGCTGTTTTTT,CASSVDTRGRGTGELFF,TRBJ2-2,17,NA,NA,TRBV9
TGTGCCAGCAGTCCCAGGGAGGGGGCGGGAAACACCATATATTTT,CASSPREGAGNTIYF,TRBJ1-3,15,NA,TRBD1,TRBV6-2/TRBV6-3
TGCGCCAGCAGCCGGTTGGTATACACTGAAGCTCTCTTT,CASSRLVYTEALF,TRBJ1-1,13,NA,NA,TRBV4-1
TGCAGTGCTCCTCCGGGACAGCGTACTGAAGCTTTCTTT,CSAPPGQRTEAFF,TRBJ1-1,13,NA,TRBD1,TRBV20-1
TGCGCCAGCAGCCAAACTAGAGTCGGTTACGAGCAGTACTTC,CASSQTRVGYEQYF,TRBJ2-7,14,NA,NA,TRBV4-1
TGCAGCGTAATAGCGGGAGAGGCGGGCGAGCAGTACTTC,CSVIAGEAGEQYF,TRBJ2-7,13,once,TRBD2,TRBV29-1
TGTGCCAGCTCACCGGGGGGCGGTGAAGCTTTCTTT,CASSPGGGEAFF,TRBJ1-1,12,many,NA,TRBV18
TGTGCCAGCAGTTTACAGGGGGCGCAGGATGAGCAGTTCTTC,CASSLQGAQDEQFF,TRBJ2-1,14,NA,TRBD1,TRBV6-5
TGTGCCAGCAGCACCATTCGGGTTGGCACAGATACGCAGTATTTT,CASSTIRVGTDTQYF,TRBJ2-3,15,many,NA,TRBV11-2
TGTGCCAGCAGTGGACTAGCGGGAGCGAACACCGGGGAGCTGTTTTTT,CASSGLAGANTGELFF,TRBJ2-2,16,many,TRBD2,TRBV6-1
TGTGCCAGCTCACCACCGAAAGCAGGGGGCATGACTGAAGCTTTCTTT,CASSPPKAGGMTEAFF,TRBJ1-1,16,many,TRBD1,TRBV18
TGCGCCAGCAGCTTGGGGCAGGTTAACTACAATGAGCAGTTCTTC,CASSLGQVNYNEQFF,TRBJ2-1,15,many,NA,TRBV5-1
TGTGCCACCTCCGGGACATTTGCCTACGAGCAGTACTTC,CATSGTFAYEQYF,TRBJ2-7,13,few,NA,TRBV2
NA,CASSFYICSAQTGAIQETQYF,TRBJ2-5,21,once,NA,TRBV7-2
TGTGCCAGCAGTTTGAACAGGGGATTGATCTACACCTTC,CASSLNRGLIYTF,TRBJ1-2,13,few,TRBD1,TRBV27
TGCAGCGTTGATGGCAGGGAGCGTTCGTATGGCTACACCTTC,CSVDGRERSYGYTF,TRBJ1-2,14,NA,NA,TRBV29-1
TGTGCCAGCAGTTTAACAGGGGGAAGGACTGAAGCTTTCTTT,CASSLTGGRTEAFF,TRBJ1-1,14,few,TRBD1,TRBV28
TGTGCCAGCAGAAGGACTAGCGGCTGGGATACGCAGTATTTT,CASRRTSGWDTQYF,TRBJ2-3,14,many,TRBD2,TRBV2
TGTGCCAGCAGTGAAGGGGGGACTGAAGCTTTCTTT,CASSEGGTEAFF,TRBJ1-1,12,many,NA,TRBV28
TGTGCCAGCAGCCTGCCCCTAGCGGGGAGCACCGGGGAGCTGTTTTTT,CASSLPLAGSTGELFF,TRBJ2-2,16,many,TRBD2,TRBV11-2
TGTGCCAGCAGGTCGTTGGGGACCCCCTTACAGTACTTC,CASRSLGTPLQYF,TRBJ2-4,13,NA,NA,TRBV28
TGTGCCAGCAGCCCGTCACAGGCTAACCATGGCTACACCTTC,CASSPSQANHGYTF,TRBJ1-2,14,few,NA,TRBV3-1
TGCGCCAGCAGCCAAGAATGGATTCCGACAGCCGGGCTCCAAGAGACCCAGTACTTC,CASSQEWIPTAGLQETQYF,TRBJ2-5,19,NA,NA,TRBV4-1
TGTGCCAGCAGTTTTGGAGGGGGTGAAAAACTGTTTTTT,CASSFGGGEKLFF,TRBJ1-4,13,many,NA,TRBV28
TGCAGTGCTGGGGTTGGGCCAACTAATGAAAAACTGCTTTTT,CSAGVGPTNEKLLF,TRBJ1-4,14,few,NA,TRBV20-1
TGCAGTGCCTTAGGACTAGCAGGGTTACCCTACGAGCAGTACTTC,CSALGLAGLPYEQYF,TRBJ2-7,15,many,TRBD2,TRBV20-1
TGCAGTGCGGTGGCGGGGGCACAGGGCACAGATACGCAGTATTTT,CSAVAGAQGTDTQYF,TRBJ2-3,15,NA,NA,TRBV20-1
TGTGCCAGCTCCCCCAGCGGTTTGGGCCACTACGAGCAGTACTTC,CASSPSGLGHYEQYF,TRBJ2-7,15,many,NA,TRBV18
TGTGCCAGCAGCTTCGGACAGGGGGCGAACGAGCAGTACTTC,CASSFGQGANEQYF,TRBJ2-7,14,many,TRBD1,TRBV5-6
TGTGCCAGCAGTTTTAGACCAAGTCGGCAGTACTTC,CASSFRPSRQYF,TRBJ2-7,12,few,NA,TRBV28
TGTGCCAGCAGCCAAGATCAAGGCAGCCACAATGAGCAGTTCTTC,CASSQDQGSHNEQFF,TRBJ2-1,15,few,NA,TRBV3-1
TGTGCCCCTCGCGGCCAGGGTGGCTATGGCTACACCTTC,CAPRGQGGYGYTF,TRBJ1-2,13,NA,NA,TRBV2
TGTGCCAGCAGCGCTCGTGACAGGGGAAACTCCTACGAGCAGTACTTC,CASSARDRGNSYEQYF,TRBJ2-7,16,many,TRBD1,TRBV28
TGTGCCAGCAGTTTCCAGACTGACAGCAGTGGCTACACCTTC,CASSFQTDSSGYTF,TRBJ1-2,14,many,NA,TRBV12-3/TRBV12-4
TGTGCCATCAGTGTGACAGGGAACACTGAAGCTTTCTTT,CAISVTGNTEAFF,TRBJ1-1,13,NA,NA,TRBV10-3
TGTGCCAGCAGCGCCGGGACAATCGCTGAAGCTTTCTTT,CASSAGTIAEAFF,TRBJ1-1,13,NA,NA,TRBV6-2/TRBV6-3